This TCR beta chain is from a study of cytomegalovirus exposure and HLA in healthy donors. The sample holds one count of this clone. Its antigen is not known. This CDR3 spans 16 amino acids. V lost 5 bases to trimming and J lost 2 bases; unmatched junction nucleotides: 4. CDR1 is SGHTA, CDR2 FQGTGA, per germline. The PCR contained 60 Vbeta and 13 Jbeta primers. The authors' processing: A follow-up analysis tallied 70 million to 80 million unique TCR beta chains, approximately 11 million shared. The method was immunoSEQ multiplex PCR; TCRdb's version includes in-frame clones alone and lacks a portion of them. That table is the source of V, J and clone size, and D and trimming were worked out from the DNA. Found here are roughly 200,000 clones, over 80% of them singletons; the top ten hold approximately 0.71%. Study-wide results and limits: Most TCR beta V segments were productive about 87% or about 30% of the time in an earlier analysis. In a later analysis, TCR beta V- and J-gene trimming showed a link to a missense DCLRE1C variant.

The chain has TRBV7-3 and TRBJ2-3; 13 nucleotides line up with TRBD2. The sequencing input was PBMCs. The receptor was isolated from a boy aged 2 to 9 in good health and CMV-seronegative. The DNA for the CDR3 is TGTGCCAGCAGCCAGACTAGCGGGGGGCACACAGATACGCAGTATTTT. Residues: CASSQTSGGHTDTQYF.